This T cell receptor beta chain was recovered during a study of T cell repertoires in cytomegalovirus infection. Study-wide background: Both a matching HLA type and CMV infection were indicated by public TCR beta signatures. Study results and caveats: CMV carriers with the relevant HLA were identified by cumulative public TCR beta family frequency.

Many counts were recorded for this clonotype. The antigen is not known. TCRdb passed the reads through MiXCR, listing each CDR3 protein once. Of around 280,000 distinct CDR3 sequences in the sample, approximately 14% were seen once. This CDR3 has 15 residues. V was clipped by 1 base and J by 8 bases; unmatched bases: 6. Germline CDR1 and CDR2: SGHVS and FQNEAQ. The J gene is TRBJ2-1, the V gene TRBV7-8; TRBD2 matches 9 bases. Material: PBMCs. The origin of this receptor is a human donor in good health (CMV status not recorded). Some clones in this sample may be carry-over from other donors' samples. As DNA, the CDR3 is TGTGCCAGCAGCTTAGGAGCGGGGGGTGGCGATGAGCAGTTCTTC. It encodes CASSLGAGGGDEQFF.